Described below is a single T cell receptor beta chain sequence and its context. Its target is unknown. Via MiXCR, TCRdb re-called the RACE reads, giving one row per CDR3 protein. There are 75,000 to 100,000 distinct CDR3 sequences in the sample; roughly a tenth occur only once, and approximately 2.2% lies in the top ten. As to time point: patch test 1, 2 weeks after DPC sensitization. Sample treatment: therapeutic diphenylcyclopropenone sensitization with weekly scalp DPC. The source of the sample is a study of human T cells and chemical hapten exposure. Study conclusions and caveats: Those TCRs sitting above 1 in 1000 frequency stayed the same with DPC sensitization. Against controls, expanded TCRs gave rise to significantly more large CDR3 similarity clusters. Patch test score was positively correlated with the counts of PT1 expanded TCRs.

This receptor was obtained from a man in his forties or fifties with alopecia areata. Some clones in this sample may be carry-over from other donors' samples. The material sequenced was whole blood, taken in connection with sensitization to the hapten diphenylcyclopropenone (DPC).

CDR3 bases: TGCAGCGTAGACAGGGTGGGCTATGGCTACACCTTC. Translated, it gives CSVDRVGYGYTF. The chain couples TRBV29-1 to TRBJ1-2, with 7 bases identical to TRBD1. V shed 6 bases, J shed 4 bases, and the junction held 5 bases outside the gene matches. CDR1 and CDR2 from the germline V gene are SQVTM and ANQGSEA. The CDR3 has 12 residues.